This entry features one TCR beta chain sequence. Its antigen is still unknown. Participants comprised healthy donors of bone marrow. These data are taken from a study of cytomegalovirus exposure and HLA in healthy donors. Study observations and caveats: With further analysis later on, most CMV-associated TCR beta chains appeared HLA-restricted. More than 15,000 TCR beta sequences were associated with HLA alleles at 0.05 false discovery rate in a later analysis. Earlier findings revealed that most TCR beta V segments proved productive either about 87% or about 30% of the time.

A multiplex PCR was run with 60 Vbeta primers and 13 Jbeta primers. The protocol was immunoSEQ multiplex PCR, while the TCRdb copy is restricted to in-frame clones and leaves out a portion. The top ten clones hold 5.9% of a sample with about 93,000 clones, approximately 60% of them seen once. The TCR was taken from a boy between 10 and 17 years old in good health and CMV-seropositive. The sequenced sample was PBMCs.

The CDR3 loop is CASSGDTYSSYNEQFF. CDR3 nucleotides: TGCGCCAGCAGCGGGGACACTTATTCTTCCTACAATGAGCAGTTCTTC. The V and J genes are TRBV5-1 and TRBJ2-1; weak D call: TRBD1 (6 bases). Trimming pared 4 bases from V and 1 base from J, leaving 15 bases between. The germline V gene has CDR1 SGHRS and CDR2 YFSETQ. This CDR3 region has 16 residues.